This is a list of T cell receptor beta chains from one sample in a study of monozygotic twins with inflammatory bowel disease. TCRdb derives one entry per CDR3 protein from the 5' RACE reads, leaving out DNA. The sample spans 150,000 to 200,000 distinct CDR3 sequences; the ten largest clones claim around 7.2%. Specimen: blood. The receptors here all came from a human donor with ulcerative colitis or Crohn's disease, or a healthy co-twin of an affected twin (not recorded which). Each CDR3 is given with its conserved first and last residue.

j_call v_call cdr3_aa
TRBJ1-2 TRBV6-5 CASRGGEYGYTF
TRBJ2-1 TRBV12-3/TRBV12-4 CASSTGTSGGSSYNEQFF
TRBJ1-2 TRBV5-1 CASSSTIEGYTF
TRBJ2-5 TRBV28 CASSYRTSGRRETQYF
TRBJ2-1 TRBV7-9 CASSVRQGARNEQFF
TRBJ1-4 TRBV20-1 CSARDRGTGVKKLFF
TRBJ2-3 TRBV7-2 CASSRLSGRAAADTQYF
TRBJ2-1 TRBV9 CASSVVSADEQFF
TRBJ2-1 TRBV5-5 CASSGTSGGANEQFF
TRBJ2-1 TRBV9 CASSVAGSGRLSNEQFF
TRBJ1-4 TRBV7-6 CASSLDGTGEKLFF
TRBJ1-4 TRBV3-1 CASSQGPGGREKLFF
TRBJ2-5 TRBV29-1 CSAERHQETQYF
TRBJ2-7 TRBV5-1 CASSLVEAGVREQYF
TRBJ2-3 TRBV20-1 CSAERGALADTQYF
TRBJ1-2 TRBV7-2 CASSLLGQGARGYTF
TRBJ2-4 TRBV18 CASSPGQGTDKNIQYF
TRBJ1-2 TRBV7-2 CASSLPGSNYGYTF
TRBJ2-3 TRBV12-3/TRBV12-4 CASSARTSGTSTDTQYF
TRBJ1-4 TRBV20-1 CSASRADDEKLFF
TRBJ2-3 TRBV2 CASSDWIHSTDTQYF
TRBJ1-4 TRBV5-4 CASSLEGDPNEKLFF
TRBJ1-1 TRBV7-6 CASSRPGMNTEAFF
TRBJ2-7 TRBV28 CATGLAGGYEQYF
TRBJ2-1 TRBV29-1 CSVSTSGVNEQFF
TRBJ1-6 TRBV20-1 CSARGPTGANSPLHF
TRBJ1-5 TRBV20-1 CSALTGTSNQPQHF
TRBJ1-4 TRBV18 CASSPGTGGRTNEKLFF
TRBJ2-5 TRBV12-3/TRBV12-4 CASRLDQETQYF
TRBJ2-7 TRBV7-2 CASSLGLASHEQYF
TRBJ2-1 TRBV29-1 CSVEGQAGLSGLYNEQFF
TRBJ2-7 TRBV7-9 CASSPRPGSYEQYF
TRBJ2-1 TRBV20-1 CSARDSAGVNEQFF
TRBJ2-1 TRBV7-9 CASSPDWTSGRKNEQFF
TRBJ2-7 TRBV15 CATSRSLAEQYF
TRBJ2-6 TRBV27 CASRGSGANVLTF
TRBJ1-3 TRBV6-1 CAGSTHRGNGNTIYF
TRBJ1-1 TRBV6-2/TRBV6-3 CASNTGLNTEAFF
TRBJ2-2 TRBV10-3 CAISGGAPNTGELFF
TRBJ1-2 TRBV10-3 CAISDRKIKVNYGYTF
TRBJ1-2 TRBV5-6 CASSLNRAYGYTF
TRBJ1-2 TRBV5-6 CASSRGEVYGYTF